What follows are 10 T cell receptor beta chains derived from one specimen sequenced in a study of blood T cell repertoires in COVID-19. Sequenced by immunoSEQ multiplex PCR; TCRdb stores in-frame clones only, minus some. The sample lists around 130,000 clones, 80% to 90% occurring once. Sequencing used peripheral blood. Receptors were obtained from a man aged 40-49 years with acute or convalescent COVID-19.

The chain joins TRBV27 to TRBJ2-3; the D gene is possibly TRBD2 (7 bases). V dropped 6 bases and J dropped 2 bases, with 15 bases sitting between them. Germline V gene sequence: CDR1 MNHEY, CDR2 SMNVEV (reference sequence). The CDR3 loop spans 15 amino acids. The chain's CDR3 is CASRLRGGNTDTQYF. DNA of the CDR3: TGTGCCAGCAGACTGAGGGGGGGAAACACAGATACGCAGTATTTT.

The chain carries TRBV19 and TRBJ1-5; possibly TRBD1 for D (6 bases). The V end was cut by 3 bases, the J end by 7 bases, with 13 bases between. Germline V CDR1 and CDR2: LNHDA, SQIVND (reference sequence). The CDR3 is made up of 14 amino acids. CDR3 DNA sequence: TGTGCCAGTAGTATCCCAACAGGGAGCCAGCCCCAGCATTTT. Protein: CASSIPTGSQPQHF. The whole variable domain, remainder taken from reference TRBV19 and TRBJ1-5, is DGGITQSPKYLFRKEGQNVTLSCEQNLNHDAMYWYRQDPGQGLRLIYYSQIVNDFQKGDIAEGYSVSREKKESFPLTVTSAQKNPTAFYLCASSIPTGSQPQHFGDGTRLSIL.

The chain has TRBV7-8 and TRBJ1-4; TRBD1 is a possible D gene (6 bases). The germline V gene has CDR1 SGHVS and CDR2 FQNEAQ. This CDR3 is built from 16 residues. Trimming removed 5 bases at V and 3 bases at J, with 16 bases between. In DNA, the CDR3 is TGTGCCAGCAGCCCATTGGGGAGGGGGGCTAATGAAAAACTGTTTTTT. Amino acids: CASSPLGRGANEKLFF. The full variable domain, with the rest looked up from reference TRBV7-8 and TRBJ1-4, is GAGVSQSPRYKVAKRGQDVALRCDPISGHVSLFWYQQALGQGPEFLTYFQNEAQLDKSGLPSDRFFAERPEGSVSTLKIQRTQQEDSAVYLCASSPLGRGANEKLFFGSGTQLSVL.

V is TRBV30 and J is TRBJ2-5; D perhaps matches TRBD1 (6 bases). Looked up from germline, CDR1 is GTSNPN and CDR2 is SVGIG (reference sequence). Trimming shortened V by 3 bases and J by 7 bases, and 15 bases separated the two germline ends. This CDR3 region has 13 residues. The CDR3 protein is CAWRQGNQRTQYF. CDR3 bases: TGTGCCTGGAGACAGGGAAACCAGAGGACCCAGTACTTC.

This rearrangement joins TRBV28 to TRBJ1-1; D is perhaps TRBD1 (5 bases). This CDR3 comprises 13 residues. Trimming took 9 bases from V and 0 from J, leaving 11 bases between them. Germline-derived CDR1 and CDR2 are MDHEN and SYDVKM. CDR3 amino acids: CASNRPMNTEAFF. The CDR3 DNA reads as TGTGCCAGTAACAGGCCCATGAACACTGAAGCTTTCTTT.

In its sample, this clone was seen once. V and J are TRBV27 and TRBJ1-1, with 8 bases fitting TRBD1. Germline CDR1 is MNHEY and CDR2 is SMNVEV (reference sequence). The CDR3 extends over 12 amino acids. The J segment lost 6 bases and the V segment lost 9 bases, leaving 6 bases of the junction unmatched. CDR3 sequence (DNA): TGTGCCAGTGGACAGGGAGTCGCTGAAGCTTTCTTT. It encodes CASGQGVAEAFF.

The chain joins TRBV7-8 to TRBJ2-5; 13 nucleotides align to TRBD2. J gave up 4 bases and V 1 base, and 0 bases lay outside the gene matches. The germline CDR1 and CDR2 sequences are SGHVS and FQNEAQ. The CDR3 runs 15 residues. For the CDR3, the DNA is TGTGCCAGCAGCTTAGGGACTAGCGGGGGAGAGACCCAGTACTTC. It translates to CASSLGTSGGETQYF.

This chain uses TRBV19 with TRBJ2-1, with D possibly being TRBD1 (6 bases). Germline CDR1 reads LNHDA; CDR2 reads SQIVND (reference sequence). Trimming pared 5 bases from V and 9 bases from J, leaving 14 bases between. The CDR3 consists of 13 residues. CDR3 protein: CASSPTGFAEQFF. CDR3 DNA sequence: TGTGCCAGTAGTCCTACAGGGTTTGCTGAGCAGTTCTTC.

The chain recombines TRBV20-1 with TRBJ2-5; D gene unclear. CDR3 size: 11 residues. V lost 3 bases and J lost 2, with 4 bases in between. Looked up from germline, CDR1 is DFQATT and CDR2 is SNEGSKA (reference sequence). CDR3: CSASGQETQYF. CDR3 bases: TGCAGTGCTAGCGGGCAAGAGACCCAGTACTTC.

This clone has a handful of counts. This sequence joins TRBV3-1 (or the pseudogene TRBV3-2) and TRBJ2-1, with 9 bases identical to TRBD2. CDR3 length: 16 residues. The germline V gene encodes CDR1 LGHDT and CDR2 YNNKEL (reference sequence). After removal of 4 bases from V and 4 bases from J, the junction contained 8 bases not matched to a gene. CDR3 region: CASSRSLAGLYNEQFF. CDR3 coding DNA: TGTGCCAGCAGCCGATCCCTAGCGGGGTTGTACAATGAGCAGTTCTTC.